This record covers a single T cell receptor (beta chain). V lost 7 bases and J 3 bases, leaving 12 bases between the germline ends. Germline values: CDR1 LNHDA, CDR2 SQIVND (reference sequence). The CDR3 contains 14 residues. TCRdb's copy holds only in-frame clones and misses some; the assay was immunoSEQ multiplex PCR. The repertoire holds 89,000 or so clones, with roughly 86% as singletons. This sample stems from a study of control samples from healthy donors and cancer patients. The TCR comes from a man aged 45 to 65 in good health. Sequencing input: blood. This chain uses TRBV19 with TRBJ1-4, with D unclear. The CDR3 reads CASKASTSNEKLFF. The DNA of the CDR3 is TGTGCCAGTAAGGCGTCTACCTCTAATGAAAAACTGTTTTTT.